A selection of T cell receptor beta chains follows, all from one sample in a study of blood T cell repertoires in COVID-19. Measured with immunoSEQ multiplex PCR; TCRdb has only the in-frame clones, and not every one. The sample contains about 170,000 clones, approximately 88% of which appear only once. The sequenced sample consisted of peripheral blood. These receptor sequences come from a woman aged 60-75 years with acute or convalescent COVID-19. Each CDR3 is given with its conserved first and last residue. A D gene is named only where the DNA matches it firmly. Rows give clone size only sometimes, using once, few, many, or a class for an expanded clone.

size | D | J | V | DNA | CDR3
. | TRBD1 | TRBJ2-1 | TRBV24-1 | TGTGCCACCAGTGATCGGGACAGAACCTACAATGAGCAGTTCTTC | CATSDRDRTYNEQFF
once | . | TRBJ1-2 | TRBV18 | TGTGCCAGCTCACCACCGGTTCCGGTGAACTATGGCTACACCTTC | CASSPPVPVNYGYTF
few | TRBD1 | TRBJ1-5 | TRBV28 | TGTGCCAGCAGGTGGACAGGGGGCGAACAGCCCCAGCATTTT | CASRWTGGEQPQHF
. | TRBD1 | TRBJ2-7 | TRBV6-1 | TGTGCCAGCAGTGTTACAGGGGGCGTGAGCTCCTACGAGCAGTACTTC | CASSVTGGVSSYEQYF
few | . | TRBJ1-5 | TRBV2 | TGTGCCAGCAGTCCACGCCCGGGACAAGGCAATCAGCCCCAGCATTTT | CASSPRPGQGNQPQHF
few | . | TRBJ2-7 | TRBV5-1 | TGCGCCAGCAGCTTGGTTTTGCAGACATCTTACGAGCAGTACTTC | CASSLVLQTSYEQYF
. | . | TRBJ2-7 | TRBV6-2/TRBV6-3 | TGTGCCAGCAGTAGACGGGACACCGGAGCCTACGAGCAGTACTTC | CASSRRDTGAYEQYF
. | TRBD1 | TRBJ1-2 | TRBV27 | TGTGCCAGCAGTTCTCGCGGACAGGGGGTTCTTGGCTACACCTTC | CASSSRGQGVLGYTF
. | . | TRBJ1-2 | TRBV5-1 | TGCGCCAGCAGCCCAGACACCTTCGGAAGCTATGGCTACACCTTC | CASSPDTFGSYGYTF
. | . | TRBJ1-3 | TRBV6-1 | TGTGCCAGCCAGACAGTCTCTGGAAACACCATATATTTT | CASQTVSGNTIYF
few | TRBD1 | TRBJ2-2 | TRBV5-1 | TGCGCCAGCAGCTTGCTACAGGGGGCCGGGGAGCTGTTTTTT | CASSLLQGAGELFF
. | . | TRBJ1-2 | TRBV19 | TGTGCCAGTACGGTTGGGGGCTACTATGGCTACACCTTC | CASTVGGYYGYTF
. | TRBD1 | TRBJ2-3 | TRBV30 | TGTGCCTGGAGTCCCGCGGGGACAGGGCGCGGAGATACGCAGTATTTT | CAWSPAGTGRGDTQYF
. | . | TRBJ1-5 | TRBV6-2/TRBV6-3 | TGTGCCAGCAGTTACCCTTTAGGAGGGAGGGGCTCATACGGGGGGCCCCAGCATTTT | CASSYPLGGRGSYGGPQHF